This T cell receptor beta chain was identified in a study of metastatic and nonmetastatic thyroid tumors. Study information: The comparison covered peripheral blood and tumor or nodule tissue in malignant and benign thyroid patients. Notes on the study in general: Relative to benign nodules, malignant thyroid tumors were reportedly characterized by significantly elevated TCR beta diversity in blood and tumor.

In its sample, this clone ranks as medium-sized. Its antigen is undetermined. Each patient went into thyroid surgery without having received any treatment. Under the authors' procedure: A classifier of distant metastasis in papillary thyroid cancer was built from CDR3 differences (across clinicopathological groups). TCRdb re-analyzed the PCR reads using MiXCR. These V and J calls rely on TCRdb rather than the paper's analysis. The sample records about 30,000 clones, approximately 25% being singletons. V lost 7 bases to trimming and J lost 1 base, with 16 bases between them. This CDR3 spans 15 amino acids. CDR1 and CDR2 from the germline V gene are LNHDA and SQIVND (reference sequence).

The TCR was taken from a female donor with papillary thyroid cancer or a benign thyroid nodule (not recorded which). Some clones in this sample may be carry-over from other donors' samples. The rearrangement joins TRBV19 to TRBJ1-1; tentatively, D is TRBD1 (6 bases). The sample comprised blood. The CDR3 loop is CASTEGQGRNTEAFF. CDR3 nucleotides: TGTGCCAGTACAGAGGGGCAGGGGAGGAACACTGAAGCTTTCTTT.